Below, 18 T cell receptor beta chains from the same sample are listed, as sequenced in a study of OX40 agonist ivuxolimab in advanced cancers. Sequencing was performed with immunoSEQ multiplex PCR; in TCRdb, only in-frame clones are kept and a portion is missing. This table has some 9,200 clones, roughly 90% appearing once. Sequenced material: CD4+ or CD8+ T cells sorted from blood, taken in a trial of the OX40 agonist ivuxolimab. These receptors came from an adult with an advanced solid tumor such as melanoma, head and neck, liver or kidney cancer.

This chain joins TRBV28 and TRBJ1-1; unclear D gene. This CDR3 region has 14 residues. CDR1 and CDR2 (germline): MDHEN, SYDVKM. Between the trimmed V and J ends, which lost 6 bases and 0 bases, there was a span of 11 bases. CDR3 loop: CASSRATLNTEAFF. The CDR3 DNA follows: TGTGCCAGCAGCCGTGCCACACTGAACACTGAAGCTTTCTTT. The whole variable domain, filled in from reference TRBV28 and TRBJ1-1, reads DVKVTQSSRYLVKRTGEKVFLECVQDMDHENMFWYRQDPGLGLRLIYFSYDVKMKEKGDIPEGYSVSREKKERFSLILESASTNQTSMYLCASSRATLNTEAFFGQGTRLTVV.

V is TRBV6-5 and J is TRBJ2-2; 7 positions agree with TRBD1. CDR1 and CDR2 from the germline V gene are MNHEY and SVGAGI. The CDR3 is 13 amino acids. The ends lost 6 bases at V and 14 bases at J; junction bases unmatched: 12. The chain's CDR3 is CASSRDSRGSLFF. The CDR3 DNA is TGTGCCAGCAGCCGGGACAGCAGAGGTAGTCTGTTTTTT.

This rearrangement joins TRBV19 to TRBJ1-1, with 12 bases identical to TRBD1. This CDR3 comprises 17 residues. Trimming took 4 bases from V and 2 from J; bases not matched to a gene: 8. Germline lookup yields CDR1 LNHDA and CDR2 SQIVND (reference sequence). The CDR3 DNA is TGTGCCAGTAGTAAGGGACAGGGGGCGAGTTCAAACACTGAAGCTTTCTTT. Translation gives CASSKGQGASSNTEAFF.

The sample holds a few counts of this clone. The chain couples TRBV7-2 to TRBJ2-7, with D perhaps matching TRBD2 (5 bases). This CDR3 contains 14 residues. V was shortened by 6 bases and J by 3 bases, with 15 bases between the two germline ends. CDR1 is SGHTA, CDR2 FQGNSA, per germline. The CDR3 sequence: CASRVAGRIYEQYF. Here the CDR3 DNA reads TGTGCCAGCAGAGTCGCGGGCCGGATCTACGAGCAGTACTTC.

V usage is TRBV4-1 and J usage is TRBJ2-4; TRBD2 matches 7 bases. This CDR3 has 18 residues. Germline CDR1 is MGHRA and CDR2 is YSYEKL. V shed 1 base and J 0 bases; nucleotides not matched to a gene: 9. Here the CDR3 reads CASSQAGLRLIAKNIQYF. The DNA of the CDR3 is TGCGCCAGCAGCCAAGCGGGACTACGACTAATAGCCAAAAACATTCAGTACTTC.

The chain combines TRBV7-9 with TRBJ2-5, with TRBD2 identical over 8 bases. V lost 1 base, J lost 1 base, and 14 bases stayed unmatched. CDR1 is SEHNR and CDR2 is FQNEAQ in the germline V gene (reference sequence). The CDR3 extends over 19 amino acids. CDR3 nucleotides: TGTGCCAGCAGCTTAGGAGGGGGGCTAGCGGGCTCACCCCAAGAGACCCAGTACTTC. It specifies CASSLGGGLAGSPQETQYF.

The J gene is TRBJ2-2, the V gene TRBV9, with D tentatively TRBD1 (5 bases). Germline V gene sequence: CDR1 SGDLS, CDR2 YYNGEE. Deletions cut 2 bases from V and 1 base from J, with 9 bases between. This CDR3 contains 15 residues. DNA for the CDR3: TGTGCCAGCAGCGTGACACAGGAGAACACCGGGGAGCTGTTTTTT. Translation gives CASSVTQENTGELFF.

V is TRBV11-2 and J is TRBJ2-7, with D possibly matching TRBD2 (5 bases). CDR1 and CDR2 from the germline V gene are SGHAT and FQNNGV. The CDR3 sequence is 15 residues long. V was cut by 3 bases and J by 1 base, with 13 bases left in between. The CDR3 here is CASSLLGVGSYEQYF. Written as DNA, the CDR3 is TGTGCCAGCAGCTTGCTCGGGGTCGGTTCCTACGAGCAGTACTTC. The full variable domain, its missing parts supplied by reference TRBV11-2 and TRBJ2-7, is EAGVAQSPRYKIIEKRQSVAFWCNPISGHATLYWYQQILGQGPKLLIQFQNNGVVDDSQLPKDRFSAERLKGVDSTLKIQPAKLEDSAVYLCASSLLGVGSYEQYFGPGTRLTVT.

This clone has just one count. The rearrangement joins TRBV5-1 to TRBJ2-5; 7 bases agree with TRBD2. The germline gives CDR1 SGHRS, CDR2 YFSETQ. V shed 0 bases and J 5 bases; nucleotides not matched to a gene: 4. The CDR3 extends over 14 amino acids. CDR3: CASSLAGGWETQYF. The CDR3 nucleotides are TGCGCCAGCAGCTTGGCGGGAGGTTGGGAGACCCAGTACTTC.

The chain carries TRBV7-2 and TRBJ2-7, with a weak D call TRBD1 (6 bases). V was pared by 1 base and J by 5 bases, with 12 bases between. There are 14 residues in the CDR3. CDR1 is SGHTA and CDR2 is FQGNSA in the germline V gene. CDR3 nucleotides: TGTGCCAGCAGCTTAGTCCAGGGGTCCCACGAGCAGTACTTC. Its protein is CASSLVQGSHEQYF.

V is TRBV7-9 and J is TRBJ2-3, with TRBD2 matching 10 bases. In germline, CDR1 is SEHNR, CDR2 FQNEAQ (reference sequence). Trimming took 1 base from V and 5 from J; bases not matched to a gene: 6. The CDR3 runs to 16 residues. The CDR3 is CASSLDTSGTRDTQYF. CDR3 bases: TGTGCCAGCAGCTTAGACACTAGCGGGACGAGAGATACGCAGTATTTT.

This clone appeared a single time. The J gene is TRBJ1-2, the V gene TRBV27, with TRBD1 matching over 8 bases. Germline-derived CDR1 and CDR2 are MNHEY and SMNVEV (reference sequence). The V gene end was trimmed by 5 bases and the J gene end by 6 bases; junction bases not matched to a gene: 2. The CDR3 contains 12 residues. The CDR3 bases are TGTGCCAGCAGTCTACAGGGGGATGGCTACACCTTC. Translation gives CASSLQGDGYTF.

The chain couples TRBV7-3 to TRBJ2-2, with D uncertain. This CDR3 spans 13 amino acids. In germline, CDR1 is SGHTA, CDR2 FQGTGA. V gave up 5 bases and J gave up 3 bases, with 7 bases separating them. CDR3 residues: CASSLSHTGELFF. DNA of the CDR3: TGTGCCAGCAGCCTAAGCCACACCGGGGAGCTGTTTTTT.

This chain uses TRBV28 with TRBJ2-3, with a weak D call TRBD2 (5 bases). V was pared by 2 bases and J by 0 bases, with 9 bases between. CDR1 is MDHEN, CDR2 SYDVKM, per germline. The CDR3 is made up of 15 amino acids. The CDR3 sequence is CASSLRGGSTDTQYF. DNA for the CDR3: TGTGCCAGCAGTTTACGGGGTGGGAGCACAGATACGCAGTATTTT.

The J gene is TRBJ2-1, the V gene TRBV11-2, with D hard to call. The germline CDR1 and CDR2 sequences are SGHAT and FQNNGV. This CDR3 spans 15 amino acids. The V end was cut by 5 bases, the J end by 2 bases, with 13 bases between. The CDR3 nucleotides read TGTGCCAGCAGCGTACAAGGCGCAACCTACAATGAGCAGTTCTTC. Its protein product is CASSVQGATYNEQFF.

This sequence joins TRBV4-1 and TRBJ2-1; TRBD1 agrees at 7 bases. This CDR3 region has 15 residues. The germline CDR1 and CDR2 sequences are MGHRA and YSYEKL. The V gene end was trimmed by 1 base and the J gene end by 4 bases; junction bases not matched to a gene: 4. For the CDR3, the DNA is TGCGCCAGCAGCCAAGGGGGACAGCGATACAATGAGCAGTTCTTC. It translates to CASSQGGQRYNEQFF.

This clone is a singleton in its sample. The gene calls are TRBV25-1 and TRBJ1-2, with 9 bases fitting TRBD1. The germline gives CDR1 MGHDK, CDR2 SYGVNS. Trimming took 5 bases from V and 4 from J; bases not matched to a gene: 8. This CDR3 region has 15 residues. DNA of the CDR3: TGTGCCAGCAGTCGCACAGGACAGGGGTTCTATGGCTACACCTTC. This codes for CASSRTGQGFYGYTF.

The genes are TRBV28 and TRBJ2-7, with a weak D call TRBD1 (5 bases). The V end lost 7 bases, the J end lost 0 bases, and 13 bases lay between the germline ends. The CDR3 sequence is 14 residues long. Germline V gene lookup returns CDR1 MDHEN and CDR2 SYDVKM. CDR3 DNA: TGTGCCAGCATCGGCAGGGATTTCTCCTACGAGCAGTACTTC. It translates to CASIGRDFSYEQYF.